This entry features one TCR beta chain sequence. The target antigen is unknown. Repertoires were generated with immunoSEQ multiplex PCR, while TCRdb's copy carries only in-frame clones and drops some. Of some 200,000 clones in the sample, roughly 91% were seen once. The germline V gene encodes CDR1 SGDLS and CDR2 YYNGEE. The CDR3 runs to 15 residues. Trimming stripped 2 bases from V and 0 bases from J, with 9 bases between. The sample belongs to a study of T cell responses to AZD1222 COVID-19 vaccine. Study outcomes and limitations: Donor demographics were predominantly white British with a female majority; clonal diversity may be underestimated.

This chain connects TRBV9 to TRBJ2-1; D might be TRBD1 (6 bases). The material was peripheral blood, obtained on day 0 of AZD1222 vaccination. This clonotype was obtained from an adult in good health. The CDR3: CASSVQGSSYNEQFF. CDR3 coding DNA: TGTGCCAGCAGCGTTCAGGGGAGCTCCTACAATGAGCAGTTCTTC.